This TCR beta chain was identified in a study of blood T cell repertoires in COVID-19. Overall study: Samples representing acute and convalescent COVID-19 were sourced from the United States, Italy and Spain.

In the original workflow: By means of reference gene primer amplification, nucleated cell counts were estimated. Some clones are missing from TCRdb's copy, which holds only in-frame ones; the method was immunoSEQ multiplex PCR. V and J calls plus clone size are reproduced from that table; the DNA served to infer D and trimming. The sample records roughly 150,000 clones, roughly 90% being singletons. J was trimmed by 4 bases and V by 0 bases; bases with no gene match: 5. This CDR3 is built from 16 residues. The germline V gene has CDR1 LGHNA and CDR2 YNFKEQ. Seattle cases were enrolled at active infection and followed longitudinally.

This TCR was recovered from a man younger than 35 with COVID-19, enrolled during active disease. The rearrangement links TRBV4-2 to TRBJ1-4, with TRBD1 matching 7 bases. Input material: peripheral blood. CDR3 residues: CASSQDGGTDNEKLFF. DNA of the CDR3: TGTGCCAGCAGCCAAGATGGGGGGACAGATAATGAAAAACTGTTTTTT.